The clone carrying this T cell receptor beta chain was picked up many times. Its antigen is unidentified. TCRdb redid the calling of the multiplex PCR reads with MiXCR, one entry per CDR3 protein. Here the sample spans around 290,000 distinct CDR3 sequences, 30% being singletons. Breast cancer patients provided tissue from their axillary draining lymph nodes. This entry is derived from a study of breast tumors, draining lymph nodes, adjacent tissues. Study results and caveats: Data only fit, rather than demonstrated, lymph node origin of most tumor T cells. Tumors had less TCR diversity than lymph nodes, more than nontumor tissue.

Sequenced sample: axillary lymph node tissue. This TCR derives from a female donor with breast cancer. Some clones in this sample may be carry-over from other donors' samples.

DNA for the CDR3: TGTGCCAGCAGTCCCTCCATAAGGGTGCACGAGCAGTACTTC. Amino acids: CASSPSIRVHEQYF. The chain couples TRBV12-3 or TRBV12-4 to TRBJ2-7; the D is unclear. The CDR3 runs to 14 residues. Trimming stripped 5 bases from V and 5 bases from J, with 16 bases between.